This T cell receptor (beta chain) was captured in a study of CD8+CD57+ T cells in acquired aplastic anemia. Study context: Yields of DNA that came from sorted CD4+ and CD8+ cells averaged about 3.5 ug. Read counts for CD4+ cells (from healthy donors) averaged approximately 10 million. Study-level findings and limits: No significant patient-versus-control difference appeared in CD8+ Simpson's diversity. Patients shared around 31 CD8+ CDR3 sequences with controls.

To note about this clonotype: What it binds is unknown.

CDR3 and TCR beta VDJ profiling relied on a genomic DNA template. TCRdb independently ran MiXCR on the reads; one entry per CDR3 protein. The table includes a few hundred thousand distinct CDR3 sequences, over 55% detected once. The CDR3 loop spans 14 amino acids. The V and J ends lost 3 bases and 7 bases respectively, with 9 bases between them. Germline V gene data show CDR1 as KGHDR and CDR2 as SFDVKD. The chain recombines TRBV24-1 with TRBJ1-6; D unresolved. The material sequenced was sorted CD4+, CD8+, or CD8+CD57+ T cells (not recorded which) from PBMCs. The clonotype originates from a human donor in good health. The CDR3 coding sequence is TGTGCCACCAGTGATCTTATGGAGAATTCACCCCTCCACTTT. Amino acid sequence: CATSDLMENSPLHF.